This T cell receptor beta chain derives from a study of shared clonotypes between healthy human individuals. The table came from immunoSEQ multiplex PCR; TCRdb's copy has only in-frame clones and leaves some out. The sample lists millions of clones; more than 80% were seen once. This clone appeared once. The identical CDR3 is also encoded by other nucleotide sequences in the sample. The V segment lost 6 bases and the J segment 3 bases; nucleotides outside the gene matches: 4. CDR3 size: 14 residues. Germline assignment: CDR1 LNHDA and CDR2 SQIVND (reference sequence). Donors, healthy HIV-negative adults, lacked recent acute infections or vaccinations. CD45RA-negative memory and CD45RA+ naive subsets were split from the CD4+ cells.

The material sequenced was naive CD4+ T cells from PBMCs. Subset noted: CD45RA+ positively selected. The chain combines TRBV19 with TRBJ2-7, with TRBD2 matching 11 bases. This sequence originates from a man younger than 35 in good health. Some clones in this sample may be carry-over from other donors' samples. This CDR3 reads CASSRGLAVYEQYF. The DNA of the CDR3 is TGTGCCAGTAGCAGGGGACTAGCGGTCTACGAGCAGTACTTC.